This paragraph covers one TCR beta chain sequence. Trimming pared 6 bases from V and 2 bases from J, leaving 10 bases between. The CDR3 consists of 13 residues. Germline loops: CDR1 SNHLY, CDR2 FYNNEI. This entry belongs to a study of early T cells in non-severe SARS-CoV-2 infection. One entry per CDR3 protein results from TCRdb running MiXCR on the 5' RACE reads. Of tens of thousands of distinct CDR3 sequences in the sample, 5% to 6.5% were seen once. The sample taken for sequencing was whole blood. This sequence originates from an adult who was a healthcare worker with PCR-confirmed SARS-CoV-2 infection or an uninfected control (not recorded which). The chain carries TRBV2 and TRBJ1-2; D unclear. CDR3 amino acids: CASSGDPNYGYTF. In nucleotides, the CDR3 is TGTGCCAGCAGCGGCGACCCAAACTATGGCTACACCTTC.